Shown below are 2 T cell receptor beta chains from a single sample sequenced in a study of multiple sclerosis patients with progressive multifocal leukoencephalopathy. Time point meaning: time of PML onset. The table came from immunoSEQ multiplex PCR; TCRdb's copy has only in-frame clones and leaves some out. The sample lists some 31,000 clones; about 90% were seen once. The sequenced sample was PBMCs, obtained from a patient treated with natalizumab. These receptors all stem from a human donor with progressive multifocal leukoencephalopathy.

The V call is TRBV2, the J call TRBJ1-4, with 10 bases identical to TRBD1. The ends lost 8 bases at V and 8 bases at J; junction bases unmatched: 5. CDR3 length: 13 residues. The V gene's germline CDR1 is SNHLY and CDR2 FYNNEI. The CDR3 DNA follows: TGTGCCAGCGGGGACAGGGGCTACGAAAAACTGTTTTTT. Amino acids: CASGDRGYEKLFF.

The chain couples TRBV28 to TRBJ2-7; 12 positions match TRBD2. J lost 1 base, V lost 7 bases, and 8 bases had no gene match. The CDR3 totals 16 residues. Germline lookup yields CDR1 MDHEN and CDR2 SYDVKM. CDR3 sequence reads: CASNRLAGVFSYEQYF. CDR3 DNA: TGTGCCAGCAACCGACTAGCGGGAGTCTTTTCCTACGAGCAGTACTTC.